This TCR beta chain was sequenced in a study of a mutant IDH1 vaccine in newly diagnosed glioma. Study-wide background: Treated patients had a mean age of roughly 39 years and an approximately 60% male, 37.5% female split.

V gave up 0 bases and J gave up 0 bases, with 9 bases separating them. The CDR3 extends over 15 amino acids. CDR1 and CDR2 (germline): SGDLS, YYNGEE. This clone was counted only a few times. Time point specified: baseline, week 1 (first vaccination visit). Treatment reported: pre-vaccination baseline after standard-of-care therapy. Only in-frame clones appear in the TCRdb table, and some are missing; sequencing was by immunoSEQ multiplex PCR. The sample holds 55,000 to 70,000 clones, about four fifths seen once. This sequence was found in a man between 45 and 60 years old with glioma. The material was PBMCs, obtained from a glioma patient treated with radiotherapy, temozolomide or both. The V and J genes are TRBV9 and TRBJ1-1, with TRBD1 as a possible D gene (5 bases). DNA of the CDR3: TGTGCCAGCAGCGTAGGCTGGGGGTTGAACACTGAAGCTTTCTTT. It yields the protein CASSVGWGLNTEAFF. Combining the CDR3 with reference TRBV9 and TRBJ1-1 gives the whole variable domain DSGVTQTPKHLITATGQRVTLRCSPRSGDLSVYWYQQSLDQGLQFLIQYYNGEERAKGNILERFSAQQFPDLHSELNLSSLELGDSALYFCASSVGWGLNTEAFFGQGTRLTVV.